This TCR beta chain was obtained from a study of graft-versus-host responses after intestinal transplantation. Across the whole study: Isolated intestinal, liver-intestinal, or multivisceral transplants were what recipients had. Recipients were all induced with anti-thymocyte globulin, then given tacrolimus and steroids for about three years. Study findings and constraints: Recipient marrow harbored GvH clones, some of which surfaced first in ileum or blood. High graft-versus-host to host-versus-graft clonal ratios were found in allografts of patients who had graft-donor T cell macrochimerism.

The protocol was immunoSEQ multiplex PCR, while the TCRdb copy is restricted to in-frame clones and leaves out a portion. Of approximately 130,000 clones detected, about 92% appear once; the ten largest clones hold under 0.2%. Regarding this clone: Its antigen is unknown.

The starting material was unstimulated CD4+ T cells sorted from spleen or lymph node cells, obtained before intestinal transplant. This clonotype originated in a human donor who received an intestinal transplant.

CDR3 protein: CASSQNRGQGGPNYGYTF. DNA of the CDR3: TGTGCCAGCAGTCAAAATCGAGGACAGGGCGGCCCAAACTATGGCTACACCTTC. The rearrangement uses TRBV2 and TRBJ1-2, with TRBD1 matching 8 bases. CDR3 length: 18 residues. Per germline, CDR1 SNHLY and CDR2 FYNNEI. The ends lost 5 bases at V and 2 bases at J; junction bases unmatched: 16.